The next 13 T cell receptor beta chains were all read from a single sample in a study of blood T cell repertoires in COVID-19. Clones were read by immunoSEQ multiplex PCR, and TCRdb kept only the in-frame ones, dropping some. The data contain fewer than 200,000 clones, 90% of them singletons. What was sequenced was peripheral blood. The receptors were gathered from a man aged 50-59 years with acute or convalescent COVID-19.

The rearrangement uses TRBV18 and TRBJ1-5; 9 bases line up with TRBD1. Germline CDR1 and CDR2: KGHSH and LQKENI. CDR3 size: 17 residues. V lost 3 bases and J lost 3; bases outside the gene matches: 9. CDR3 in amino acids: CASSPVGQGIANQPQHF. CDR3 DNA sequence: TGTGCCAGCTCACCTGTAGGACAGGGGATTGCCAATCAGCCCCAGCATTTT.

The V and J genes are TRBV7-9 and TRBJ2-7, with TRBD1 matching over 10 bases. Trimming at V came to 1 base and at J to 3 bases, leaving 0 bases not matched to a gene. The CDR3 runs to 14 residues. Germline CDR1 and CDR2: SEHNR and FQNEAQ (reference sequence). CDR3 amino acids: CASSLGDRGYEQYF. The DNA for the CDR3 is TGTGCCAGCAGCTTAGGGGACAGGGGCTACGAGCAGTACTTC.

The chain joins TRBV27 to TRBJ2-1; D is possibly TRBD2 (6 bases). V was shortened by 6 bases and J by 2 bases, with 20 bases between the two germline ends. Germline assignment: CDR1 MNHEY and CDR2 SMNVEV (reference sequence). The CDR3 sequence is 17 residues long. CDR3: CASSPLLGEVPYNEQFF. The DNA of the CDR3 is TGTGCCAGCAGCCCCCTCCTAGGGGAGGTCCCCTACAATGAGCAGTTCTTC.

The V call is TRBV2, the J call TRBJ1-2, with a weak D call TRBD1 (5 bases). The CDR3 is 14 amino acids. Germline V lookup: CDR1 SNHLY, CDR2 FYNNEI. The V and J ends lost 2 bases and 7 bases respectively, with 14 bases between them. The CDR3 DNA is TGTGCCAGCAGTGAAAACCCCAGGGCCGGTGGCTACACCTTC. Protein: CASSENPRAGGYTF.

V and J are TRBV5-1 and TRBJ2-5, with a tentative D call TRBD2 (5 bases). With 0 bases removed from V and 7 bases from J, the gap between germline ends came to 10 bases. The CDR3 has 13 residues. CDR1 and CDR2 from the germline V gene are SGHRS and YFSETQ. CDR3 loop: CASSLEGGRTQYF. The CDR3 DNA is TGCGCCAGCAGCTTGGAAGGCGGGCGGACCCAGTACTTC.

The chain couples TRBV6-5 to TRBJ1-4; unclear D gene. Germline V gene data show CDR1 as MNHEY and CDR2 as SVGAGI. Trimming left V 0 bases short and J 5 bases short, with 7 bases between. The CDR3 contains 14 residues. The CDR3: CASSYSSRNEKLFF. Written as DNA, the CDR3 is TGTGCCAGCAGTTACTCGAGTAGAAATGAAAAACTGTTTTTT.

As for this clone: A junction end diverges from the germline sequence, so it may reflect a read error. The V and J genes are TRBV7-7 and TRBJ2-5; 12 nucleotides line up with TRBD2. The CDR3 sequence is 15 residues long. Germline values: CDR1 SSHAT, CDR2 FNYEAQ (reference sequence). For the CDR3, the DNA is TGTGCTAGCAGCCCTGGACTAGCGGGGTCAGAGACCCAGTACTTC. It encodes CASSPGLAGSETQYF.

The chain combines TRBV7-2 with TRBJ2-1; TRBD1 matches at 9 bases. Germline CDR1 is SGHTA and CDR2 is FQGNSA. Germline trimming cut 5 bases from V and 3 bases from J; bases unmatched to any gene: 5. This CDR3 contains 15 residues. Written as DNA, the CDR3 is TGTGCCAGCAGCCCCTGGGACAGGGTCTACAATGAGCAGTTCTTC. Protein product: CASSPWDRVYNEQFF.

CDR3: CASSLGGLQETQYF. CDR3 in DNA: TGTGCCAGCAGTTTAGGGGGACTCCAAGAGACCCAGTACTTC. J is TRBJ2-5 and V is TRBV28; a weak D match, TRBD2 (6 bases). This CDR3 is built from 14 residues. V shed 2 bases and J shed 1 base, with 8 bases lying between them. CDR1 and CDR2 (germline): MDHEN, SYDVKM.

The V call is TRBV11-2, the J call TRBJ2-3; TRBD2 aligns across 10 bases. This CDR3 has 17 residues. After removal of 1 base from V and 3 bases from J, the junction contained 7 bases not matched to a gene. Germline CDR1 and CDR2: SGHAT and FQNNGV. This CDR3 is CASSLGVLAGETDTQYF. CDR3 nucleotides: TGTGCCAGCAGCTTAGGGGTGCTAGCGGGAGAGACAGATACGCAGTATTTT.

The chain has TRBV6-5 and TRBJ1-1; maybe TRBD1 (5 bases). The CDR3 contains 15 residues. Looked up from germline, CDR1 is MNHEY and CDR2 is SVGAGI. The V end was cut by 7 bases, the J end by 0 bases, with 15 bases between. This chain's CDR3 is CASTRSGGLNTEAFF. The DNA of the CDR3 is TGTGCCAGCACCCGAAGCGGGGGTCTGAACACTGAAGCTTTCTTT.

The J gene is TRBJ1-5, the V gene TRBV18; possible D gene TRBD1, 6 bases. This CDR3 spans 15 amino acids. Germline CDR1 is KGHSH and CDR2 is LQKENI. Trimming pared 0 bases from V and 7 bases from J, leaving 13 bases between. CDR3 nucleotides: TGTGCCAGCTCACCACCAGAACAGGGCGGCCAGCCCCAGCATTTT. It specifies CASSPPEQGGQPQHF.

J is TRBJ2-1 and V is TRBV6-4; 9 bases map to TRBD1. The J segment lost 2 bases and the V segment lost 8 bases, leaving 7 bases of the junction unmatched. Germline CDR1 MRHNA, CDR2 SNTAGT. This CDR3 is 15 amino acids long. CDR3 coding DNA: TGTGCCAGCTTCCGGGACAGGGAAACCTACAATGAGCAGTTCTTC. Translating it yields CASFRDRETYNEQFF.